This record covers a single T cell receptor (beta chain). This clone turned up a few times. Its antigen target is currently unknown. No base qualities exist here, and no much larger clone lies one base off it. Whole blood was collected in K2EDTA tubes by collaborating institutions according to the institutions' own protocols. For TCRbeta analysis, collaborator samples were shipped as frozen whole blood, as isolated PBMCs, or as DNA extracted from either sample type. The sample belongs to a study of blood T cell repertoires in COVID-19 (dated by TCRdb to the early 2020s). Turning to the overall study: Collaborator samples came from the United States, Italy and Spain and covered acute and convalescent phases of COVID-19. The repertoires were released in a freely available public database intended as a resource for research on the immune response to SARS-CoV-2. The sample metadata nearly always contained a de-identified subject ID, COVID-19 status, age in years and sex. The samples were drawn from the first 160 participants of the ongoing ImmuneRACE study and from about 1,200 subjects provided by 6 global collaborators. The prospective study material was composed of cDNA or gDNA derived from T cells, B-cell-depleted T cells, or PBMCs. HLA class I and class II types, where available, came from metadata supplied by the sample provider rather than from assay-based typing. Subjects who had been exposed to COVID-19, were actively infected with it, or had recovered from it provided the deeply sampled blood TCRbeta repertoires that made up the dataset. Findings and caveats that apply to the study as a whole: The quantity of clinical and demographic metadata differed by source and by participant and was supplied without curation.

Taken from cysteine to phenylalanine, the CDR3 has 14 residues. The only DNA kept is the CDR3, 42 bases in frame from the first base. Via the germline V gene (reference sequence), CDR1 is LNHDA and CDR2 SQIVND. V ends up 8 bases short and J 6 bases short, with an unmatched junction base count of 4. TCRbeta CDR3 regions were amplified from genomic DNA by means of the immunoSEQ Assay, a bias-controlled multiplex PCR. Under the source paper's analysis protocol: Within the assay, amplification of reference gene primers was used to estimate how many nucleated cells each sample contained. To quantify the absolute abundance of each unique TCRbeta CDR3 rearrangement, sequence reads were collapsed and filtered. For each sample, productive Simpson clonality was calculated as the square root of Simpson's diversity index over productive rearrangements. As stored in TCRdb, this immuneACCESS dataset retains in-frame rearrangements with V and J assigned. A fraction of the clones does not appear; measured against another copy, unresolved V genes explain less than half of the discrepancy, and the remainder lacks a known reason. The V and J calls and clone size were taken over from that table, and D and trimming were inferred from the DNA. This sample has some 120,000 clones in its table, and 86% of those were observed once. Jointly, the top ten make up about 4.5% of the sample.

Rearrangement joined TRBV19 to TRBJ2-1; a stretch of 13 junction bases matches TRBD2. This TCR was recovered from a man in his forties with acute or convalescent COVID-19. Sample: peripheral blood. CDR3 region: CASSLAGGPNEQFF. The base sequence is TGTGCCAGTTCACTAGCGGGAGGGCCCAATGAGCAGTTCTTC.